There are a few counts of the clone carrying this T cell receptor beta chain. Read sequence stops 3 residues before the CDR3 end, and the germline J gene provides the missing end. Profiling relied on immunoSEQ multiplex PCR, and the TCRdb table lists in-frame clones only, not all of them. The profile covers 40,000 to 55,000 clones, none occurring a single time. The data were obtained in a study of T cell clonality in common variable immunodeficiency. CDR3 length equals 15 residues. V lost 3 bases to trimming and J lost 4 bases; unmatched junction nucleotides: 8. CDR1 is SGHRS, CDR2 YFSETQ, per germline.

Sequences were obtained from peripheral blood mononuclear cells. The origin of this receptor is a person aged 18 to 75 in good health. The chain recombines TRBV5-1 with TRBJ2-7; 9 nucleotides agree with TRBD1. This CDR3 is CASSSPGQGLYEQYF. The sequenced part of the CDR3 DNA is TGCGCCAGCAGCTCGCCCGGACAGGGGCTTTACGAG. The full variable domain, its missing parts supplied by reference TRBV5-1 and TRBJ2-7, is KAGVTQTPRYLIKTRGQQVTLSCSPISGHRSVSWYQQTPGQGLQFLFEYFSETQRNKGNFPGRFSGRQFSNSRSEMNVSTLELGDSALYLCASSSPGQGLYEQYFGPGTRLTVT.